The 24 T cell receptor beta chains given below trace back to one sample, sequenced in a study of Ad26.COV2.S vaccination and SARS-CoV-2 variants. Treatment: 15 to 20 received Ad26.COV2.S at low or high dose, single or two shots; 5 received placebo; per-sample allocation not given. At day 63 after the first vaccine or placebo injection, samples were drawn. Produced via immunoSEQ multiplex PCR; TCRdb's table is partial and in-frame only. The table includes a few hundred thousand clones, approximately 90% detected once. This specimen was peripheral blood, taken in a trial of Ad26.COV2.S vaccine versus placebo. The source of these receptors is a person between 18 and 60 years old who received the Ad26.COV2.S COVID-19 vaccine or a placebo.

This clone has a single count. V and J are TRBV15 and TRBJ2-3; unclear D gene. CDR3 length: 16 amino acids. Germline assignment: CDR1 LNHNV and CDR2 YYDKDF (reference sequence). The V end lost 0 bases, the J end lost 1 base, and 11 bases lay between the germline ends. The chain's CDR3 is CATSRDRVHGTDTQYF. The CDR3, as DNA: TGTGCCACCAGCAGAGATAGGGTGCACGGCACAGATACGCAGTATTTT.

The chain joins TRBV11-2 to TRBJ2-7; unclear D gene. Trimming took off 5 bases at V and 2 bases at J, with 10 bases between the two ends. The CDR3 is 13 amino acids. The germline V gene has CDR1 SGHAT and CDR2 FQNNGV. CDR3 in amino acids: CASSRRRTYEQYF. As DNA, the CDR3 is TGTGCCAGCAGCCGAAGACGTACCTACGAGCAGTACTTC.

This chain links TRBV28 with TRBJ2-7; D might be TRBD2 (6 bases). V dropped 2 bases and J dropped 6 bases, with 11 bases sitting between them. CDR1 MDHEN and CDR2 SYDVKM come from the germline V gene. The CDR3 is 13 amino acids. CDR3 sequence: CASSLHLEGEQYF. Written as DNA, the CDR3 is TGTGCCAGCAGTTTACATCTGGAGGGCGAGCAGTACTTC.

Written as DNA, the CDR3 is TGTGCCAGCAGTTACTCGATTAAGGAGAGCTCCTACAATGAGCAGTTCTTC. It specifies CASSYSIKESSYNEQFF. V usage is TRBV6-2 or TRBV6-3 and J usage is TRBJ2-1; D call uncertain. Germline CDR1 and CDR2: MNHEY and SVGEGT. The ends were cut back, 0 bases at V and 0 bases at J, with 12 bases in the middle. The CDR3 length is 17 residues.

The chain combines TRBV13 with TRBJ2-2; D not resolved. V lost 0 bases to trimming and J lost 2 bases, with 10 bases between them. The CDR3 length is 16 residues. Germline CDR1 PRHDT, CDR2 FYEKMQ (reference sequence). This CDR3 is CASSLGSWLNTGELFF. DNA of the CDR3: TGTGCCAGCAGCTTAGGGTCGTGGCTAAACACCGGGGAGCTGTTTTTT.

Points on this clone: Other nucleotide sequences from this sample produce the same CDR3. The chain combines TRBV19 with TRBJ1-1, with a possible D match to TRBD1 (5 bases). Trimming shortened V by 0 bases and J by 3 bases, and 5 bases separated the two germline ends. Per germline, CDR1 LNHDA and CDR2 SQIVND (reference sequence). The CDR3 spans 13 residues. CDR3 bases: TGTGCCAGTAGTATAGACAGGGACACTGAAGCTTTCTTT. Translation: CASSIDRDTEAFF.

The V gene is TRBV20-1, the J gene TRBJ1-5, with D unclear. The CDR3 spans 13 residues. Trimming stripped 3 bases from V and 5 bases from J, with 11 bases between. CDR1 and CDR2 (germline): DFQATT, SNEGSKA (reference sequence). CDR3 DNA: TGCAGTGCTAGTGTGTCAGATTATCAGCCCCAGCATTTT. Protein product: CSASVSDYQPQHF.

The rearrangement links TRBV7-9 to TRBJ2-7; 9 nucleotides line up with TRBD1. In germline, CDR1 is SEHNR, CDR2 FQNEAQ (reference sequence). J lost 6 bases, V lost 0 bases, and 3 bases had no gene match. This CDR3 region has 14 residues. The CDR3 nucleotides are TGTGCCAGCAGCTTAGCCGGGACAGGGACCGAGCAGTACTTC. Translated, it gives CASSLAGTGTEQYF. Full variable domain (outside the CDR3, taken from reference TRBV7-9 and TRBJ2-7): DTGVSQNPRHKITKRGQNVTFRCDPISEHNRLYWYRQTLGQGPEFLTYFQNEAQLEKSRLLSDRFSAERPKGSFSTLEIQRTEQGDSAMYLCASSLAGTGTEQYFGPGTRLTVT.

The chain links TRBV3-1 (or the pseudogene TRBV3-2) to TRBJ2-7; 12 bases agree with TRBD2. The CDR3 consists of 18 residues. Germline CDR1 LGHDT, CDR2 YNNKEL (reference sequence). Trimming took 1 base from V and 3 from J; bases not matched to a gene: 10. The DNA of the CDR3 is TGTGCCAGCAGCCAAGGTTCTACTAGCGGGAGGTTTGACTACGAGCAGTACTTC. It encodes CASSQGSTSGRFDYEQYF.

V gene TRBV18 combines with J gene TRBJ2-5; D is perhaps TRBD1 (6 bases). V lost 3 bases to trimming and J lost 1 base, with 12 bases between them. Germline values: CDR1 KGHSH, CDR2 LQKENI. The CDR3 extends over 15 amino acids. CDR3 DNA sequence: TGTGCCAGCTCACCCCGCAGGGGTGGCCAAGAGACCCAGTACTTC. Protein product: CASSPRRGGQETQYF.

V gene TRBV30 combines with J gene TRBJ1-2, with D tentatively TRBD1 (6 bases). Germline loops: CDR1 GTSNPN, CDR2 SVGIG (reference sequence). V lost 1 base and J lost 4, with 13 bases in between. The CDR3 length is 14 residues. The CDR3 region is CAWSAIQGLYGYTF. In nucleotides, the CDR3 is TGTGCCTGGAGTGCGATACAGGGACTCTATGGCTACACCTTC.

J is TRBJ1-3 and V is TRBV6-4, with D hard to call. V gave up 5 bases and J gave up 0 bases, with 14 bases separating them. CDR3 size: 16 residues. CDR1 and CDR2 from the germline V gene are MRHNA and SNTAGT. CDR3 amino acids: CASSRPRVNSGNTIYF. The DNA for the CDR3 is TGTGCCAGCAGTAGACCCAGAGTGAACTCTGGAAACACCATATATTTT.

This clone appeared a single time. V gene TRBV11-1 combines with J gene TRBJ1-1; 9 bases line up with TRBD1. V shed 5 bases, J shed 4 bases, and the junction held 11 bases outside the gene matches. Germline V gene lookup returns CDR1 SGHAT and CDR2 FQDESV (reference sequence). The CDR3 sequence is 16 residues long. The CDR3 coding sequence is TGTGCCAGCAGCCCAACAGGACAGGGGATTACCACTGAAGCTTTCTTT. Protein product: CASSPTGQGITTEAFF.

The chain has TRBV7-2 and TRBJ2-5; D possibly corresponds to TRBD1 (6 bases). With 2 bases removed from V and 1 base from J, the gap between germline ends came to 8 bases. Germline CDR1 and CDR2: SGHTA and FQGNSA. The CDR3 is made up of 14 amino acids. The CDR3 DNA sequence: TGTGCCAGCAGCTTAATGGGGGCCCAAGAGACCCAGTACTTC. Protein sequence: CASSLMGAQETQYF.

The rearrangement uses TRBV5-5 and TRBJ2-7, with 10 bases fitting TRBD2. The CDR3 has 15 residues. After removal of 1 base from V and 5 bases from J, the junction contained 6 bases not matched to a gene. Germline V gives CDR1 SGHKS, CDR2 YYEKEE (reference sequence). The CDR3 coding sequence is TGTGCCAGCAGCTTGCGGCTAGCGGGAGTCCACGAGCAGTACTTC. The encoded protein is CASSLRLAGVHEQYF. Complete variable domain (other parts from reference TRBV5-5 and TRBJ2-7): DAGVTQSPTHLIKTRGQQVTLRCSPISGHKSVSWYQQVLGQGPQFIFQYYEKEERGRGNFPDRFSARQFPNYSSELNVNALLLGDSALYLCASSLRLAGVHEQYFGPGTRLTVT.

This chain links TRBV28 with TRBJ2-4; no firm D call. Germline lookup yields CDR1 MDHEN and CDR2 SYDVKM. The CDR3 is 13 amino acids. Trimming shortened V by 5 bases and J by 1 base, and 6 bases separated the two germline ends. The CDR3 nucleotides read TGTGCCAGCAGTACAACCGCCAAAAACATTCAGTACTTC. It specifies CASSTTAKNIQYF.

About this clone itself: This sample includes further DNA sequences coding for the same CDR3. This rearrangement joins TRBV10-3 to TRBJ2-7, with TRBD2 matching 8 bases. The CDR3 covers 16 residues. The germline V gene encodes CDR1 ENHRY and CDR2 SYGVKD. V lost 3 bases to trimming and J lost 3 bases; unmatched junction nucleotides: 10. The CDR3 spells CAISDPTLAGGYEQYF. CDR3 nucleotides: TGTGCCATCAGTGACCCGACCCTAGCGGGCGGCTACGAGCAGTACTTC.

This clone occurred once. V usage is TRBV3-1 (or the pseudogene TRBV3-2) and J usage is TRBJ2-1, with a weak D call TRBD2 (5 bases). V lost 4 bases to trimming and J lost 7 bases, with 14 bases between them. CDR1 and CDR2 from the germline V gene are LGHDT and YNNKEL (reference sequence). The CDR3 is made up of 14 amino acids. CDR3: CASSPSLDSNEQFF. CDR3 sequence (DNA): TGTGCCAGCAGCCCGAGTTTGGACTCAAATGAGCAGTTCTTC.

J is TRBJ2-1 and V is TRBV7-6; D assignment may be TRBD1 or TRBD2 (6 bases each). The V gene's germline CDR1 is SGHVS and CDR2 FNYEAQ. Between the trimmed V and J ends, which lost 3 bases and 4 bases, there was a span of 16 bases. This CDR3 region has 16 residues. The CDR3 protein is CASSLDLRGGYNEQFF. The CDR3 nucleotides read TGTGCCAGCAGCTTGGATCTCAGAGGGGGGTACAATGAGCAGTTCTTC.

The chain combines TRBV6-1 with TRBJ1-5; tentatively, D is TRBD1 (6 bases). Germline V gives CDR1 MNHNS, CDR2 SASEGT. Trimming pared 2 bases from V and 7 bases from J, leaving 12 bases between. The CDR3 sequence is 14 residues long. The CDR3: CASSELGRGQPQHF. In DNA form, the CDR3 reads TGTGCCAGCAGTGAACTGGGCAGGGGACAGCCCCAGCATTTT.

This clone was detected once. CDR3 amino acids: CASSPGGGTEQFF. CDR3 bases: TGTGCCAGCAGCCCAGGGGGCGGGACTGAGCAGTTCTTC. The V gene is TRBV7-9, the J gene TRBJ2-1; 8 bases agree with TRBD1. Germline CDR1 reads SEHNR; CDR2 reads FQNEAQ (reference sequence). The CDR3 is made up of 13 amino acids. V lost 5 bases and J lost 9; bases outside the gene matches: 6.

This clone was recorded a few times. The gene calls are TRBV4-3 and TRBJ2-5; D ambiguous. CDR3 length equals 16 residues. The V and J ends lost 5 bases and 0 bases respectively, with 16 bases between them. Looked up from germline, CDR1 is LGHNA and CDR2 is YSLEER. CDR3 nucleotides: TGCGCCAGCAGCGCGCTGTACGGTCAGAACCAAGAGACCCAGTACTTC. Amino acid sequence: CASSALYGQNQETQYF.

This clone was picked up a small number of times. V gene TRBV3-1 (or the pseudogene TRBV3-2) combines with J gene TRBJ1-1; D is unresolved. Looked up from germline, CDR1 is LGHDT and CDR2 is YNNKEL (reference sequence). CDR3 length: 13 residues. Trimming took off 0 bases at V and 4 bases at J, with 6 bases between the two ends. The CDR3 loop reads CASSQDGSTEAFF. The CDR3 DNA sequence: TGTGCCAGCAGCCAAGACGGCAGCACTGAAGCTTTCTTT.

The chain recombines TRBV2 with TRBJ2-5; D is uncertain. Looked up from germline, CDR1 is SNHLY and CDR2 is FYNNEI. This CDR3 has 12 residues. With 4 bases removed from V and 4 bases from J, the gap between germline ends came to 7 bases. CDR3 region: CASSGSAETQYF. In nucleotides, the CDR3 is TGTGCCAGCAGTGGGAGTGCAGAGACCCAGTACTTC.